A single sample gave rise to the 28 T cell receptor beta chains below, sequenced in a study of blood T cells in healthy people across ages. Together with a sample-barcoded 5' primer, a J-beta primer mix was included in a second PCR lasting about 6 to 11 cycles. From the 5' RACE reads, TCRdb called clonotypes with MiXCR, one entry per CDR3 protein. The profile shows about 400,000 distinct CDR3 sequences, about half of them singletons. Sequenced sample: blood. The receptors were sampled from a man between 60 and 75 years old in good health.

The chain recombines TRBV25-1 with TRBJ1-2, with TRBD1 as a possible D gene (5 bases). CDR1 is MGHDK and CDR2 is SYGVNS in the germline V gene. V was shortened by 2 bases and J by 4 bases, with 17 bases between the two germline ends. This CDR3 comprises 16 residues. The CDR3 coding sequence is TGTGCCAGCAGTGAAGGTTGGGGGGTACCCCGCTATGGCTACACCTTC. Protein sequence: CASSEGWGVPRYGYTF.

This chain connects TRBV4-3 to TRBJ2-7; 11 bases map to TRBD2. J was trimmed by 5 bases and V by 4 bases; bases with no gene match: 16. Germline V gives CDR1 LGHNA, CDR2 YSLEER. CDR3 size: 18 residues. The chain's CDR3 is CASSLETPTSGSLDEQYF. Written as DNA, the CDR3 is TGCGCCAGCAGCCTAGAGACCCCCACTAGCGGGAGTCTCGACGAGCAGTACTTC.

The gene calls are TRBV18 and TRBJ1-2; perhaps TRBD1 as D (5 bases). The germline V gene encodes CDR1 KGHSH and CDR2 LQKENI. The CDR3 runs 13 residues. V was shortened by 8 bases and J by 2 bases, with 12 bases between the two germline ends. CDR3 sequence: CASASDKNYGYTF. CDR3 coding DNA: TGTGCCAGCGCCTCGGACAAAAACTATGGCTACACCTTC.

The V and J genes are TRBV6-2 or TRBV6-3 and TRBJ2-3, with D possibly matching TRBD2 (6 bases). The CDR3 spans 15 residues. The V end lost 5 bases, the J end lost 3 bases, and 15 bases lay between the germline ends. Looked up from germline, CDR1 is MNHEY and CDR2 is SVGEGT. The CDR3 sequence is CASSPAGSKTDTQYF. CDR3 in DNA: TGTGCCAGCAGTCCTGCCGGGAGTAAGACAGATACGCAGTATTTT.

V is TRBV3-1 and J is TRBJ2-3, with TRBD1 as a possible D gene (6 bases). This CDR3 is 12 amino acids long. Germline V CDR1 and CDR2: LGHDT, YNNKEL (reference sequence). V lost 3 bases, J lost 10 bases, and 11 bases lay in between. CDR3 in amino acids: CASSHGTRAQYF. CDR3 DNA: TGTGCCAGCAGCCACGGGACAAGGGCGCAGTATTTT.

This clonotype was seen many times. The genes are TRBV2 and TRBJ2-5; TRBD2 matches at 7 bases. The CDR3 has 13 residues. Germline values: CDR1 SNHLY, CDR2 FYNNEI. Trimming removed 7 bases from V and 3 bases from J; junction bases left unmatched: 5. DNA of the CDR3: TGTGCCAGCAAAGTGGCGGGGGAAGAGACCCAGTACTTC. It specifies CASKVAGEETQYF.

This chain uses TRBV12-3 or TRBV12-4 with TRBJ2-7; weak D call: TRBD1 (5 bases). V gave up 0 bases and J gave up 2 bases, with 8 bases separating them. This CDR3 region has 14 residues. This CDR3 is CASSLAGDTYEQYF. CDR3 nucleotides: TGTGCCAGCAGTTTAGCAGGGGATACCTACGAGCAGTACTTC.

This rearrangement joins TRBV7-2 to TRBJ2-4; no clear D. The better agreement between TRBJ2-7 and the DNA end casts doubt on the J call. The CDR3 spans 15 residues. Germline assignment: CDR1 SGHTA and CDR2 FQGNSA. CDR3 region: CASSLGGPATYEQYF. The CDR3 DNA sequence: TGTGCCAGCAGCTTAGGTGGTCCCGCGACCTACGAGCAGTACTTC.

The rearrangement uses TRBV13 and TRBJ2-2; 11 bases are shared with TRBD2. The V gene's germline CDR1 is PRHDT and CDR2 FYEKMQ (reference sequence). The trim removed 5 bases at V and 6 bases at J, leaving 5 bases unmatched. CDR3 length: 15 amino acids. The CDR3: CASSQTSGSPGELFF. CDR3 bases: TGTGCCAGCAGCCAAACTAGCGGGAGTCCCGGGGAGCTGTTTTTT.

The chain joins TRBV7-2 to TRBJ2-3, with D perhaps matching TRBD2 (6 bases). Trimming took 2 bases from V and 9 from J, leaving 24 bases between them. The V gene's germline CDR1 is SGHTA and CDR2 FQGNSA. The CDR3 sequence is 17 residues long. The CDR3: CASSLLGGAGRELTQYF. The CDR3 bases are TGTGCCAGCAGCTTACTTGGCGGGGCCGGTAGGGAATTAACGCAGTATTTT. The complete variable domain, with remaining parts taken from reference TRBV7-2 and TRBJ2-3, reads GAGVSQSPSNKVTEKGKDVELRCDPISGHTALYWYRQSLGQGLEFLIYFQGNSAPDKSGLPSDRFSAERTGGSVSTLTIQRTQQEDSAVYLCASSLLGGAGRELTQYFGPGTRLTVL.

This clonotype has ten or more counts. V usage is TRBV5-1 and J usage is TRBJ2-3; D call uncertain. V was cut by 5 bases and J by 2 bases, with 12 bases left in between. Germline V gene lookup returns CDR1 SGHRS and CDR2 YFSETQ. The CDR3 is 14 residues long. CDR3 sequence: CASSPDATTDTQYF. The CDR3 DNA follows: TGCGCCAGCAGTCCTGACGCAACCACAGATACGCAGTATTTT.

V and J are TRBV5-4 and TRBJ2-3; the match to TRBD1 covers 7 bases. The CDR3 runs 15 residues. Germline loops: CDR1 SGHNT, CDR2 YYREEE (reference sequence). Trimming cost V 3 bases and J 3 bases; bases outside gene matches: 7. The DNA for the CDR3 is TGTGCCAGCAGCTACCGGGACAGAGTTACAGATACGCAGTATTTT. Translating it yields CASSYRDRVTDTQYF.

This clonotype was seen more than once but under ten times. CDR3 DNA: TGCAGTGCTAGTATCCCCCCGGGGACCTCCTACGAGCAGTACTTC. Translation: CSASIPPGTSYEQYF. The chain carries TRBV20-1 and TRBJ2-7; D possibly matches TRBD1 or TRBD2 (5 bases each). There are 15 residues in the CDR3. Germline V CDR1 and CDR2: DFQATT, SNEGSKA (reference sequence). With 3 bases removed from V and 0 bases from J, the gap between germline ends came to 15 bases.

This clonotype was detected once. The chain couples TRBV5-5 to TRBJ2-5; D not certain. This CDR3 region has 15 residues. Trimming shortened V by 4 bases and J by 5 bases, and 18 bases separated the two germline ends. CDR1 SGHKS and CDR2 YYEKEE come from the germline V gene (reference sequence). The CDR3 here is CASSPEASKGETQYF. DNA for the CDR3: TGTGCCAGCAGCCCCGAGGCGTCAAAAGGGGAGACCCAGTACTTC.

CDR3 DNA: TGCAGTGCTAGAGGGGACAGGGGGCTTAGCACAGATACGCAGTATTTT. Its protein is CSARGDRGLSTDTQYF. The rearrangement links TRBV20-1 to TRBJ2-3; TRBD1 matches at 12 bases. CDR1 is DFQATT and CDR2 is SNEGSKA in the germline V gene (reference sequence). V shed 1 base, J shed 0 bases, and the junction held 2 bases outside the gene matches. The CDR3 has 16 residues.

This clonotype was detected only a few times. The genes are TRBV15 and TRBJ1-1; D ambiguous. The CDR3 sequence is 12 residues long. The germline CDR1 and CDR2 sequences are LNHNV and YYDKDF (reference sequence). Between the trimmed V and J ends, which lost 2 bases and 3 bases, there was a span of 4 bases. The CDR3 spells CATSRRDTEAFF. The CDR3 DNA is TGTGCCACCAGCAGAAGGGACACTGAAGCTTTCTTT.

This clonotype was detected only a few times. The J gene is TRBJ2-6, the V gene TRBV4-2; TRBD2 matches 10 bases. CDR1 is LGHNA, CDR2 YNFKEQ, per germline. J gave up 0 bases and V 2 bases, and 4 bases lay outside the gene matches. This CDR3 is built from 18 residues. This chain's CDR3 is CASSQLAGEGSGANVLTF. The CDR3 DNA sequence: TGTGCCAGCAGCCAACTAGCGGGAGAAGGCTCTGGGGCCAACGTCCTGACTTTC.

This chain links TRBV21-1 with TRBJ2-4. The J call may be faulty, since TRBJ2-7 better matches the DNA end. TRBV21-1 is assigned pseudogene status. The CDR3 runs to 14 residues. The CDR3 reads CASSKENGPYEQYF. The CDR3 DNA sequence: TGTGCCAGCAGCAAAGAGAACGGACCCTACGAGCAGTACTTC.

The gene calls are TRBV10-3 and TRBJ1-5; D is unclear. The CDR3 consists of 13 residues. Looked up from germline, CDR1 is ENHRY and CDR2 is SYGVKD. Trimming pared 10 bases from V and 3 bases from J, leaving 13 bases between. DNA for the CDR3: TGTGCCACCGCCGAAGGGTACAATCAGCCCCAGCATTTT. It translates to CATAEGYNQPQHF.

This clonotype was counted between two and nine times. The junction does not match germline at one end; this may be a read error. The rearrangement joins TRBV7-9 to TRBJ2-2; possible D gene TRBD2, 6 bases. Germline V gene data show CDR1 as SEHNR and CDR2 as FQNEAQ (reference sequence). The CDR3 runs to 15 residues. In DNA, the CDR3 is TGTGCCAGTAGCTTAGCTGGAGGGATAGCCGGGGAGCTGTTTTTT. As protein: CASSLAGGIAGELFF.

The chain recombines TRBV6-2 or TRBV6-3 with TRBJ2-7; D remains unclear. V lost 6 bases to trimming and J lost 2 bases, with 11 bases between them. This CDR3 comprises 13 residues. Germline-derived CDR1 and CDR2 are MNHEY and SVGEGT. The CDR3 loop reads CASSQSATYEQYF. The CDR3 DNA is TGTGCCAGCAGCCAATCGGCAACCTACGAGCAGTACTTC.

Points on this clonotype: Just one base apart from a much larger clone, this may be a read error. V and J are TRBV7-6 and TRBJ2-1; TRBD2 matches at 9 bases. The CDR3 consists of 15 residues. Looked up from germline, CDR1 is SGHVS and CDR2 is FNYEAQ. The CDR3: CAGSSLAGSPSGQFF. In nucleotides, the CDR3 is TGTGCCGGCAGCTCGCTAGCGGGGAGCCCGAGTGGGCAGTTCTTC.

Concerning this clonotype itself: This may be a read error, as it is one base from a much larger clone. The chain couples TRBV27 to TRBJ2-5, with D possibly TRBD2 on 7 matching bases. The DNA end is a closer match to TRBJ2-7, so the J assignment may be wrong. CDR1 is MNHEY and CDR2 is SMNVEV in the germline V gene (reference sequence). The CDR3 consists of 16 residues. The CDR3 region has the DNA TGTGCCAGCGGCTTATCTGCGGGGGCCCCGGGGATCGAGCAGTACTTC. It codes for CASGLSAGAPGIEQYF.

This clonotype was counted between two and nine times. The V and J genes are TRBV28 and TRBJ2-7; 14 bases map to TRBD2. V trimming: 6 bases; J trimming: 7 bases; junction bases outside the gene matches: 8. The CDR3 is made up of 15 amino acids. The germline CDR1 and CDR2 sequences are MDHEN and SYDVKM. The CDR3 DNA follows: TGTGCCAGCAGACCGGGAGGACTAGCGGGAGGTGAGCAGTACTTC. Translated, it gives CASRPGGLAGGEQYF.

This rearrangement joins TRBV30 to TRBJ2-7; 8 bases are a match to TRBD1. After removal of 5 bases from V and 3 bases from J, the junction contained 3 bases not matched to a gene. The CDR3 extends over 12 amino acids. The germline CDR1 and CDR2 sequences are GTSNPN and SVGIG (reference sequence). CDR3 sequence: CAWSQGVYEQYF. As DNA, the CDR3 is TGTGCCTGGTCACAGGGGGTCTACGAGCAGTACTTC.

This sequence joins TRBV5-1 and TRBJ2-1; TRBD1 matches 8 bases. Germline loops: CDR1 SGHRS, CDR2 YFSETQ. Trimming took 4 bases from V and 3 from J; bases not matched to a gene: 6. CDR3 size: 15 residues. The CDR3 is CASSRMTGVYNEQFF. CDR3 DNA sequence: TGCGCCAGCAGCCGTATGACAGGGGTCTACAATGAGCAGTTCTTC.

The rearrangement uses TRBV29-1 and TRBJ2-4, with TRBD2 identical over 7 bases. The end of the DNA is better explained by TRBJ2-5, so the J call may be wrong. Germline CDR1 and CDR2: SQVTM and ANQGSEA. The CDR3 has 15 residues. The CDR3 is CSVASGPIERETQYF. The CDR3 DNA is TGCAGCGTTGCTAGCGGCCCAATCGAAAGGGAGACCCAGTACTTC.

This chain joins TRBV9 and TRBJ2-1; 10 nucleotides agree with TRBD2. Germline V gene lookup returns CDR1 SGDLS and CDR2 YYNGEE. The CDR3 runs to 14 residues. J was trimmed by 8 bases and V by 4 bases; bases with no gene match: 6. CDR3 sequence: CASSWSGRGDEQFF. The CDR3, as DNA: TGTGCCAGCAGCTGGAGCGGGAGGGGCGATGAGCAGTTCTTC.